This T cell receptor (beta chain) was obtained from a study of T cell responses to AZD1222 COVID-19 vaccine. Study outcomes and limitations: Two AZD1222 administrations were followed by greater Spike-specific TCR breadth and depth. Across spike, vaccine-associated CD4 TCRs were found, dominant at 160-218 and 743-854. Baseline seropositivity characterized only a handful of AZD1222 recipients. Clonal diversity was possibly underestimated; the donors were predominantly white British and more often female.

Sequencing used immunoSEQ multiplex PCR; TCRdb keeps in-frame clones, though not all of them. The sample consists of 200,000 or so clones, 87% of them appearing once. In regard to this clone: The antigen remains undetermined.

Looked up from germline, CDR1 is MNHEY and CDR2 is SMNVEV (reference sequence). The CDR3 has 15 amino acids. Trimming took off 3 bases at V and 5 bases at J, with 16 bases between the two ends. The TCR sequence derives from an adult in good health. The V call is TRBV27, the J call TRBJ1-2; maybe TRBD1 (6 bases). Source: peripheral blood, taken on day 0 of MenACWY control vaccination. The CDR3 protein is CASSLGSDSSYGYTF. DNA for the CDR3: TGTGCCAGCAGTTTGGGATCGGACAGTTCGTATGGCTACACCTTC.